A selection of T cell receptor beta chains follows, all from one sample in a study of blood T cell repertoires in COVID-19. The protocol was immunoSEQ multiplex PCR, while the TCRdb copy is restricted to in-frame clones and leaves out a portion. The table has roughly 180,000 clones, around 83% seen once. Input material: PBMCs or T cells enriched from blood (not recorded which). The origin of the receptors is a woman in her 50s in a cohort exposed to, infected with or recovered from COVID-19 (not recorded which). Both conserved end residues are part of each CDR3. A D gene is named only where the DNA matches it firmly. Only some rows state a clone size, as once, few, many or a class for expanded clones.

>TRBD1|.|TRBJ1-2|TRBV19
TGTGCCAGTAGTGTGGGACAGAACTATGGCTACACCTTC
CASSVGQNYGYTF
>.|.|TRBJ2-7|TRBV4-2
TGTGCCAGCAGCCAAAGTAGAAACTCCTACGAGCAGTACTTC
CASSQSRNSYEQYF
>.|.|TRBJ1-5|TRBV3-1/TRBV3-2
TGTGCCAGCAGCCAAGAGACAAATCAGCCCCAGCATTTT
CASSQETNQPQHF
>.|few|TRBJ1-5|TRBV7-8
TGTGCCAGCAGCGATACAGGGCTCAATCAGCCCCAGCATTTT
CASSDTGLNQPQHF
>.|.|TRBJ1-1|TRBV3-1/TRBV3-2
TGTGCCAGCAGCCAAGTTCAGGCCCCGAACACTGAAGCTTTCTTT
CASSQVQAPNTEAFF
>TRBD1|.|TRBJ1-1|TRBV6-5
TGTGCCAGTGAGATTAACAGGGGCCGCACTGAAGCTTTCTTT
CASEINRGRTEAFF
>TRBD1|.|TRBJ1-2|TRBV5-1
TGCGCCAGCAGCCTAGGACAGGGGCAGGGCTACACCTTC
CASSLGQGQGYTF
>.|once|TRBJ2-3|TRBV7-2
TGTGCCAGCAGTCAAACCGACATGAATACGCAGTATTTT
CASSQTDMNTQYF
>TRBD2|.|TRBJ2-1|TRBV13
TGTGCCAGCAGCGCTAGCGGGGTCTATGAGCAGTTCTTC
CASSASGVYEQFF
>.|.|TRBJ1-5|TRBV5-8
TGTGCCAGCAGCTTGGAATATCGGGGGAATCAGCCCCAGCATTTT
CASSLEYRGNQPQHF